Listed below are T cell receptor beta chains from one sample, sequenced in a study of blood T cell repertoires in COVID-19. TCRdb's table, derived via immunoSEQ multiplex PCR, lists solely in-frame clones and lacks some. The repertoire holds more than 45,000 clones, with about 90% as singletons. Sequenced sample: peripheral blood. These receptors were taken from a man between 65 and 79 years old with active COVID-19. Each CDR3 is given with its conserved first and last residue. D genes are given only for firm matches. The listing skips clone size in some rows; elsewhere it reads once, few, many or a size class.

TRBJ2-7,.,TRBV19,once,CASSIGTSYTYEQYF,TGTGCCAGTAGTATAGGCACCTCATACACCTACGAGCAGTACTTC
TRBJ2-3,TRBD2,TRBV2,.,CASSSGGRDTQYF,TGTGCCAGCAGTAGCGGGGGAAGAGATACGCAGTATTTT
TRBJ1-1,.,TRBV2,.,CASSTENTEAFF,TGTGCCAGTTCCACAGAGAACACTGAAGCTTTCTTT
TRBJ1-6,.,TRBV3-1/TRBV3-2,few,CASSQVFPGSYNSPLHF,TGTGCCAGCAGCCAAGTTTTCCCGGGGAGCTATAATTCACCCCTCCACTTT
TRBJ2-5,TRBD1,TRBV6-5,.,CAGSLDRGKETQYF,TGTGCCGGAAGCTTGGACAGGGGAAAAGAGACCCAGTACTTC
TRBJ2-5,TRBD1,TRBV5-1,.,CASCRDRYFQETQYF,TGCGCCAGCTGCCGGGACAGATATTTTCAAGAGACCCAGTACTTC
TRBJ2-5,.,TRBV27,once,CASSTGETQYF,TGTGCCAGCAGTACTGGAGAGACCCAGTACTTC
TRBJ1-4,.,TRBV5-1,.,CASSFGSTNEKLFF,TGCGCCAGCAGCTTCGGGAGCACTAATGAAAAACTGTTTTTT
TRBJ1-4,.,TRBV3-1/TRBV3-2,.,CASSQDLGGSSVNEKLFF,TGTGCCAGCAGCCAAGATCTCGGGGGGTCTTCAGTGAATGAAAAACTGTTTTTT
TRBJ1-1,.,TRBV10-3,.,CAISDGVTEAFF,TGTGCCATCAGTGACGGGGTCACTGAAGCTTTCTTT
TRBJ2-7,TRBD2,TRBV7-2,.,CASSLGRLAGYEQYF,TGTGCCAGCAGCTTAGGGCGACTAGCGGGATACGAGCAGTACTTC
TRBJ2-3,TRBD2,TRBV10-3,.,CATPRGTDTQYF,TGTGCCACCCCGCGGGGGACAGATACGCAGTATTTT
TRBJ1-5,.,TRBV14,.,CASSQGANQPQHF,TGTGCCAGCAGCCAGGGGGCCAATCAGCCCCAGCATTTT
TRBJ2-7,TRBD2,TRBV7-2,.,CASSLGLGSYEQYF,TGTGCCAGCAGCCTTGGACTAGGTTCCTACGAGCAGTACTTC
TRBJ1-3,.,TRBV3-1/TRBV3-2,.,CASSQESAGAGNTIYF,TGTGCCAGCAGCCAAGAGTCTGCAGGGGCTGGAAACACCATATATTTT
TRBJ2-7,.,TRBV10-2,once,CASSDRTDRWAEQYF,TGCGCCAGCAGTGACCGGACAGACCGATGGGCCGAGCAGTACTTC
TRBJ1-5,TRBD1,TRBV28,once,CASTHPGQGFNQPQHF,TGTGCCAGCACCCATCCGGGACAGGGATTTAATCAGCCCCAGCATTTT
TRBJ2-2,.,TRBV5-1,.,CASSLQTSNTGELFF,TGCGCCAGCAGCTTGCAGACTTCGAACACCGGGGAGCTGTTTTTT
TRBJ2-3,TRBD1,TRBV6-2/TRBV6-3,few,CASSRRQGYDTQYF,TGTGCCAGCAGCCGAAGACAGGGATACGATACGCAGTATTTT
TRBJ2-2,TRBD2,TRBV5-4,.,CASSTGLAGGPGTGELFF,TGTGCCAGCAGCACAGGACTAGCGGGGGGGCCCGGCACCGGGGAGCTGTTTTTT
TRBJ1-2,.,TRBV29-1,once,CSVDGGGRTVRNYGYTF,TGCAGCGTTGATGGCGGGGGTAGGACAGTTCGAAACTATGGCTACACCTTC
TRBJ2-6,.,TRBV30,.,CALSAGANVLTF,TGTGCCTTATCTGCGGGGGCCAACGTCCTGACTTTC
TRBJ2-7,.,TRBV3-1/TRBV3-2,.,CASSHRDMPNEQYF,TGTGCCAGCAGCCATCGAGACATGCCCAACGAGCAGTACTTC
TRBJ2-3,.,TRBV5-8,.,CASSPGTDTQYF,TGTGCCAGCAGCCCCGGCACAGATACGCAGTATTTT
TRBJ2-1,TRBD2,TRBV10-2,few,CASSGTGGINNEQFF,TGCGCCAGCAGTGGAACGGGGGGGATAAACAATGAGCAGTTCTTC
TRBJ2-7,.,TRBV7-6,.,CASSLLASELVREQYF,TGTGCCAGCAGCTTACTAGCTAGTGAATTAGTTCGGGAGCAGTACTTC
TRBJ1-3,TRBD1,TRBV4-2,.,CASSQDSGSPGQGNTIYF,TGTGCCAGCAGCCAAGACTCCGGAAGCCCGGGACAGGGCAACACCATATATTTT
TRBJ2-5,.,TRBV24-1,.,CATSEPGPLGGETQYF,TGTGCCACCAGTGAACCGGGACCCCTGGGGGGAGAGACCCAGTACTTC
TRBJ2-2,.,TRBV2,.,CASGPPGTGELFF,TGTGCCAGCGGCCCCCCAGGCACCGGGGAGCTGTTTTTT
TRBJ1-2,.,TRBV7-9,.,CASSLGEAGYLYGYTF,TGTGCCAGCAGCTTAGGTGAGGCCGGATACCTCTATGGCTACACCTTC
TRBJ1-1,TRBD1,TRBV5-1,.,CASSLKQGGFTEAFF,TGCGCCAGCAGCTTGAAACAGGGGGGGTTCACTGAAGCTTTCTTT
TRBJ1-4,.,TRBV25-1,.,CASSEPGLENEKLFF,TGTGCCAGCAGTGAGCCGGGACTGGAGAATGAAAAACTGTTTTTT
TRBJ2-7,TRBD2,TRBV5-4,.,CASSPGTSGTYEQYF,TGTGCCAGCAGCCCCGGGACTAGCGGAACCTACGAGCAGTACTTC
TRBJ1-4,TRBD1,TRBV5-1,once,CASSLVAENQGGLFF,TGCGCCAGCAGCTTGGTCGCAGAAAACCAGGGGGGACTGTTTTTT
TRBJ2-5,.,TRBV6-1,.,CASSERRETQYF,TGTGCCAGCAGTGAGCGAAGAGAGACCCAGTACTTC
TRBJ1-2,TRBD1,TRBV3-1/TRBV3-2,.,CASSQGDREYGYTF,TGTGCCAGCAGCCAAGGGGACAGGGAATATGGCTACACCTTC
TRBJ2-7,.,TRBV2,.,CASSDTGGTLEQYF,TGTGCCAGCAGTGACACGGGGGGCACTCTCGAGCAGTACTTC
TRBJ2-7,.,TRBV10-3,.,CAISRTAYEQYF,TGTGCCATCAGCCGCACAGCCTACGAGCAGTACTTC
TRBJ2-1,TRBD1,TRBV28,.,CASSPVDRELDNEQFF,TGTGCCAGCAGCCCCGTTGACAGGGAGTTGGACAATGAGCAGTTCTTC
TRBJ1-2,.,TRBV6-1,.,CASSEAQVDSGYGYTF,TGTGCCAGCAGTGAAGCCCAGGTTGATAGCGGCTATGGCTACACCTTC
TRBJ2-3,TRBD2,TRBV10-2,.,CASSDLGTNTDTQYF,TGCGCCAGCAGCGACCTAGGGACTAACACAGATACGCAGTATTTT
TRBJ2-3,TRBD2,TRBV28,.,CASTPGGAVLAGAGDTQYF,TGTGCCAGCACTCCGGGGGGCGCAGTGCTAGCGGGGGCCGGAGATACGCAGTATTTT
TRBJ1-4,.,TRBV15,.,CATSRDRDKLEKLFF,TGTGCCACCAGCAGAGACCGGGACAAGTTAGAAAAACTGTTTTTT
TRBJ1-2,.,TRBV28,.,CASSLDGLGYTF,TGTGCCAGCAGTTTGGACGGACTAGGCTACACCTTC
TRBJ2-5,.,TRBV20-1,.,CSASEQKETQYF,TGCAGTGCTAGTGAACAGAAAGAGACCCAGTACTTC
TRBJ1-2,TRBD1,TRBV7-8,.,CASTLGQGHNGYTF,TGTGCCAGCACCCTGGGACAGGGACATAATGGCTACACCTTC
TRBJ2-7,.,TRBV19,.,CASSPYEGEQYF,TGTGCCAGTAGTCCTTACGAGGGCGAGCAGTACTTC
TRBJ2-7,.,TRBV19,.,CASSIRQGAYEQYF,TGTGCCAGTAGTATTAGGCAGGGCGCCTACGAGCAGTACTTC
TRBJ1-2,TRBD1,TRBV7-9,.,CASSSGTGGRHGYTF,TGTGCCAGCAGCTCCGGGACAGGGGGCCGACATGGCTACACCTTC
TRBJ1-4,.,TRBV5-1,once,CASSIRATNEKLFF,TGCGCCAGCAGCATCAGGGCCACTAATGAAAAACTGTTTTTT
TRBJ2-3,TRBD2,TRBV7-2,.,CASSRIAGRTDTQYF,TGTGCCAGCAGCCGCATAGCGGGGAGAACAGATACGCAGTATTTT
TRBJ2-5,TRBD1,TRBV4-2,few,CASSPQTGGGETQYF,TGTGCCAGCAGCCCCCAAACAGGGGGCGGCGAGACCCAGTACTTC
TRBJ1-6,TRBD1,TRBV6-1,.,CASSDGWTGIGSPLHF,TGTGCCAGCAGTGACGGTTGGACAGGGATTGGTTCACCCCTCCACTTT
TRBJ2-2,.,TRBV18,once,CASSPPNQDFILSTGELFF,TGTGCCAGCTCACCACCGAACCAGGATTTTATCTTAAGCACCGGGGAGCTGTTTTTT